The next 20 T cell receptor beta chains were all read from a single sample in a study of CD8+CD57+ T cells in acquired aplastic anemia. Patients included in sequencing had previously demonstrated CD8+CD57+ cell expansion by flow cytometry. It was genomic DNA that served as the template for profiling TCR beta VDJ and CDR3. TCRdb called the reads again in MiXCR, with one record for every CDR3 protein. In the table there are some 120,000 distinct CDR3 sequences, nearly 40% of which are singletons. Sequencing used sorted CD4+, CD8+, or CD8+CD57+ T cells (not recorded which) from PBMCs. All receptors derive from a human donor with aplastic anemia.

This clonotype was seen many times. CDR3 protein: CASSLGSGAGHGYTF. DNA of the CDR3: TGTGCCAGCAGCTTAGGGTCCGGGGCAGGGCATGGCTACACCTTC. V gene TRBV11-2 combines with J gene TRBJ1-2; D might be TRBD1 (5 bases). With 1 base removed from V and 6 bases from J, the gap between germline ends came to 15 bases. Germline-derived CDR1 and CDR2 are SGHAT and FQNNGV. This CDR3 has 15 amino acids.

The chain recombines TRBV11-1 with TRBJ2-1; either TRBD1 or TRBD2 may fit D (5 bases each). Per the germline V gene, CDR1 is SGHAT and CDR2 is FQDESV (reference sequence). V gave up 5 bases and J gave up 7 bases, with 18 bases separating them. The CDR3 has 15 residues. The DNA of the CDR3 is TGTGCCAGCAGCCAGGCGTGGGGACCGGTGAATGAGCAGTTCTTC. This encodes CASSQAWGPVNEQFF.

This clonotype was counted at least ten times. The chain is built from TRBV12-3 or TRBV12-4 and TRBJ2-3; weak D call: TRBD2 (6 bases). V lost 5 bases and J 4 bases, leaving 10 bases between the germline ends. CDR3 length: 13 amino acids. The CDR3 coding sequence is TGTGCCAGCAGTCTCGCGGGGCCAGATACGCAGTATTTT. Encoded protein: CASSLAGPDTQYF.

Regarding this clonotype: This could be a read error, since a much larger clone is one nucleotide away. The CDR3 loop reads CASRYPTSGDPGELFF. For the CDR3, the DNA is TGTGCCAGTCGTTATCCTACCTCAGGGGACCCCGGGGAGCTGTTTTTT. The rearrangement uses TRBV19 and TRBJ2-2; D might be TRBD1 (6 bases). Germline V lookup: CDR1 LNHDA, CDR2 SQIVND (reference sequence). The CDR3 is 16 residues long. Trimming pared 8 bases from V and 6 bases from J, leaving 22 bases between.

The chain combines TRBV19 with TRBJ2-3; D is undetermined. Germline V CDR1 and CDR2: LNHDA, SQIVND (reference sequence). Trimming stripped 1 base from V and 0 bases from J, with 8 bases between. The CDR3 length is 15 residues. CDR3 in DNA: TGTGCCAGTAGTATAGGAGGCAAGAGCACAGATACGCAGTATTTT. This encodes CASSIGGKSTDTQYF.

This clonotype was detected ten times or more. The rearrangement uses TRBV4-3 and TRBJ2-1; TRBD2 matches 10 bases. Germline V lookup: CDR1 LGHNA, CDR2 YSLEER. The CDR3 is 14 amino acids. The V and J ends lost 1 base and 7 bases, in that order; junction bases with no gene match: 1. Here the CDR3 reads CASSQALAGNEQFF. CDR3 nucleotide sequence: TGCGCCAGCAGCCAAGCACTAGCGGGGAATGAGCAGTTCTTC.

This clonotype was recorded at least ten times. The V and J genes are TRBV19 and TRBJ1-5; D is ambiguous. V lost 5 bases to trimming and J lost 4 bases, with 9 bases between them. The CDR3 is 13 amino acids. Germline loops: CDR1 LNHDA, CDR2 SQIVND (reference sequence). CDR3 region: CASSVTWNQPQHF. The CDR3 DNA reads TGTGCCAGTAGTGTGACCTGGAATCAGCCCCAGCATTTT.

This clonotype was detected many times. V and J are TRBV12-3 or TRBV12-4 and TRBJ2-7, with 9 nucleotides matching TRBD1. V trimming: 6 bases; J trimming: 5 bases; junction bases outside the gene matches: 11. This CDR3 is 15 amino acids long. The CDR3 DNA sequence: TGTGCCAGCAGCCCGGGACAGGGCGAAGAAAACGAGCAGTACTTC. It translates to CASSPGQGEENEQYF.

This clonotype was observed many times. The chain couples TRBV5-1 to TRBJ1-2; D possibly corresponds to TRBD1 (5 bases). This CDR3 contains 15 residues. The germline V gene has CDR1 SGHRS and CDR2 YFSETQ. Trimming cost V 0 bases and J 1 base, with 10 bases left between them. For the CDR3, the DNA is TGCGCCAGCAGCTTGGAAGCAGGGAATAACTATGGCTACACCTTC. This sequence encodes CASSLEAGNNYGYTF.

As regards this clonotype: A much bigger clone sits one base away, suggesting this may be a read error. The rearrangement links TRBV20-1 to TRBJ1-5, with D hard to call. The germline gives CDR1 DFQATT, CDR2 SNEGSKA (reference sequence). This CDR3 is 12 amino acids long. In nucleotides, the CDR3 is TGCAGTGCTGGCGATAGCGATCAGCCCCAGCATTTT. Translated, it gives CSAGDSDQPQHF.

With respect to this clonotype: An end of the junction does not agree with germline; a read error may underlie this. The rearrangement joins TRBV2 to TRBJ1-2; D unresolved. The CDR3 is made up of 14 amino acids. Germline V gene sequence: CDR1 SNHLY, CDR2 FYNNEI. CDR3 nucleotide sequence: TGCGCCAGCAGCCACCTTACAGCTAACTATGGCTACACCTTC. It translates to CASSHLTANYGYTF. Supplemented by reference TRBV2 and TRBJ1-2, the full variable domain reads EPEVTQTPSHQVTQMGQEVILRCVPISNHLYFYWYRQILGQKVEFLVSFYNNEISEKSEIFDDQFSVERPDGSNFTLKIRSTKLEDSAMYFCASSHLTANYGYTFGSGTRLTVV.

CDR3 loop: CASGGGSYNEQFF. CDR3 coding DNA: TGTGCCAGCGGGGGCGGGTCCTACAATGAGCAGTTCTTC. The V and J genes are TRBV15 and TRBJ2-1, with a weak D call TRBD2 (7 bases). Germline CDR1 reads LNHNV; CDR2 reads YYDKDF (reference sequence). The CDR3 sequence is 13 residues long. The V and J ends lost 10 bases and 1 base respectively, with 11 bases between them. The full variable domain, completed using reference TRBV15 and TRBJ2-1, is DAMVIQNPRYQVTQFGKPVTLSCSQTLNHNVMYWYQQKSSQAPKLLFHYYDKDFNNEADTPDNFQSRRPNTSFCFLDIRSPGLGDTAMYLCASGGGSYNEQFFGPGTRLTVL.

The gene calls are TRBV28 and TRBJ1-1; D may be TRBD1 (5 bases). The CDR3 contains 13 residues. V was pared by 6 bases and J by 5 bases, with 13 bases between. Germline CDR1 MDHEN, CDR2 SYDVKM. CDR3 sequence (DNA): TGTGCCAGCAGCCAGGGACGACGGACTGAAGCTTTCTTT. As protein: CASSQGRRTEAFF.

This clonotype has at least ten counts. The chain links TRBV7-2 to TRBJ2-2; TRBD1 might be the D (5 bases). V dropped 1 base and J dropped 2 bases, with 8 bases sitting between them. The CDR3 consists of 15 residues. Germline-derived CDR1 and CDR2 are SGHTA and FQGNSA. CDR3 bases: TGTGCCAGCAGCTTAGGGACATATAACACCGGGGAGCTGTTTTTT. Amino acids: CASSLGTYNTGELFF.

As concerns this clonotype: An end of the junction does not agree with germline; a read error may underlie this. The chain has TRBV3-1 and TRBJ2-2, with 7 positions matching TRBD2. The CDR3 has 16 residues. Looked up from germline, CDR1 is LGHDT and CDR2 is YNNKEL (reference sequence). In DNA, the CDR3 is TGTGCCAGCACCCAACGAGGACTAGTTGACACCGGGGAGCTGTTTTTT. Translated: CASTQRGLVDTGELFF. The full variable domain, completed using reference TRBV3-1 and TRBJ2-2, is DTAVSQTPKYLVTQMGNDKSIKCEQNLGHDTMYWYKQDSKKFLKIMFSYNNKELIINETVPNRFSPKSPDKAHLNLHINSLELGDSAVYFCASTQRGLVDTGELFFGEGSRLTVL.

This clonotype has more than one count but fewer than ten. A much larger clone lies one base from this, so it may be a read error. The chain combines TRBV19 with TRBJ2-5; D possibly uses TRBD1 or TRBD2 (7 bases each). Per the germline V gene, CDR1 is LNHDA and CDR2 is SQIVND (reference sequence). Trimming took 6 bases from V and 1 from J, leaving 15 bases between them. The CDR3 is 15 residues long. The CDR3 region has the DNA TGTGCCAGTAGACCCTCAGGGGGGGTCCAAGAGACCCAGTACTTC. Translated: CASRPSGGVQETQYF.

The J gene is TRBJ1-5, the V gene TRBV29-1; D ambiguous. CDR1 is SQVTM, CDR2 ANQGSEA, per germline. This CDR3 has 11 residues. The V end was cut by 6 bases, the J end by 0 bases, with 3 bases between. The CDR3 DNA reads TGCAGCGTGTATAGCAATCAGCCCCAGCATTTT. As protein: CSVYSNQPQHF.

Comments on this clonotype: A much bigger clone sits one base away, suggesting this may be a read error. The chain combines TRBV6-1 with TRBJ2-2, with 8 bases identical to TRBD2. CDR1 MNHNS and CDR2 SASEGT come from the germline V gene. The CDR3 has 13 amino acids. The CDR3 reads CASSRTSPGELSF. CDR3 sequence (DNA): TGTGCCAGCAGTCGGACTAGCCCCGGGGAGCTGTCTTTT.

This clonotype was seen many times. The J gene is TRBJ2-1, the V gene TRBV11-3; weak D call: TRBD1 (6 bases). The CDR3 runs to 13 residues. Trimming took off 6 bases at V and 4 bases at J, with 10 bases between the two ends. CDR1 is SGHNT and CDR2 is YENEEA in the germline V gene. CDR3 sequence reads: CASSSGQYNEQFF. The CDR3 DNA reads TGTGCCAGCAGTTCCGGACAGTACAATGAGCAGTTCTTC.

This clonotype was seen repeatedly, ten times or more. The chain links TRBV24-1 to TRBJ2-3; weak D call: TRBD1 (5 bases). There are 13 residues in the CDR3. V lost 4 bases and J 5 bases, leaving 9 bases between the germline ends. The V gene's germline CDR1 is KGHDR and CDR2 SFDVKD. The DNA of the CDR3 is TGTGCCACCAGTGACGGACACCGAGATACGCAGTATTTT. Its protein product is CATSDGHRDTQYF.